This T cell receptor (beta chain) was found in a study of blood T cell repertoires in COVID-19. Study overall: Material from acute and convalescent COVID-19 was sourced from the United States, Italy and Spain.

CDR3 length: 14 residues. Trimming removed 0 bases from V and 7 bases from J, with 10 bases in between. The germline gives CDR1 SGHTA, CDR2 FQGNSA. Recruits, aged roughly 18 to 100 years, lived in 25 or so US areas. Contact with a PCR-confirmed or clinician-diagnosed COVID-19 case occurred within 2 weeks of entry. Measured with immunoSEQ multiplex PCR; TCRdb has only the in-frame clones, and not every one. The data hold 400,000 to 500,000 clones, with 88% observed a single time. Sample: PBMCs or T cells enriched from blood (not recorded which). The TCR comes from a woman under 30 who had been exposed to COVID-19. J is TRBJ2-1 and V is TRBV7-2, with D possibly TRBD2 on 7 matching bases. In DNA form, the CDR3 reads TGTGCCAGCAGCTTAGCGGGGGGGCGGAATGAGCAGTTCTTC. It translates to CASSLAGGRNEQFF.